These 27 T cell receptor beta chains were sequenced from one sample in a study of T cells in Graves' hyperthyroidism and ophthalmopathy. Researchers amplified the TCR beta CDR3 regions from RNA transcripts. Using the HTBI primer set, a first-round RT-PCR was run on the TCR CDR3. TCRdb reprocessed the multiplex PCR reads with MiXCR, giving one entry per CDR3 protein. The data contain roughly 750,000 distinct CDR3 sequences, about 17% of them seen just once; the ten biggest clones take up 8.4%. The specimen was blood. The receptors derive from a young man with Graves' hyperthyroidism.

A few counts support this clonotype. The V call is TRBV7-8, the J call TRBJ2-7; TRBD1 matches at 9 bases. Per germline, CDR1 SGHVS and CDR2 FQNEAQ. Trimming took 5 bases from V and 6 from J; bases not matched to a gene: 8. The CDR3 has 14 amino acids. The CDR3 DNA sequence: TGTGCCAGCAGCCCACGGGACAGGGCGGCCGAGCAGTACTTC. Its translation is CASSPRDRAAEQYF.

Here the CDR3 reads CASSVEGGGEQFF. CDR3 DNA sequence: TGTGCCAGCAGCGTAGAAGGGGGTGGTGAGCAGTTCTTC. This chain links TRBV9 with TRBJ2-1, with D possibly matching TRBD1 (6 bases). The CDR3 has 13 residues. The germline CDR1 and CDR2 sequences are SGDLS and YYNGEE. V was cut by 0 bases and J by 9 bases, with 10 bases left in between.

This clonotype was seen only a few times. The gene calls are TRBV3-1 and TRBJ2-1; TRBD2 is a possible D gene (5 bases). The CDR3 is 15 amino acids. CDR1 LGHDT and CDR2 YNNKEL come from the germline V gene (reference sequence). The V and J ends lost 1 base and 4 bases respectively, with 11 bases between them. The DNA for the CDR3 is TGTGCCAGCAGCCAAGTTGACGGGAAGTACAATGAGCAGTTCTTC. Translation: CASSQVDGKYNEQFF.

Many counts were recorded for this clonotype. The chain links TRBV28 to TRBJ2-7; D is unresolved. From germline, CDR1 is MDHEN and CDR2 SYDVKM. This CDR3 has 14 residues. Trimming shortened V by 5 bases and J by 3 bases, and 14 bases separated the two germline ends. DNA of the CDR3: TGTGCCAGCAGTGAACCACTTAATCACTACGAGCAGTACTTC. It is translated as CASSEPLNHYEQYF.

The chain joins TRBV12-3 or TRBV12-4 to TRBJ2-7; D ambiguous. V lost 5 bases, J lost 1 base, and 9 bases lay in between. There are 13 residues in the CDR3. The CDR3 DNA reads as TGTGCCAGCAGTGGGCACATTTCCTACGAGCAGTACTTC. This gives the protein CASSGHISYEQYF.

This clonotype was counted at least ten times. V and J are TRBV5-1 and TRBJ1-1, with D possibly matching TRBD1 (6 bases). CDR3 length: 16 amino acids. Germline CDR1 reads SGHRS; CDR2 reads YFSETQ. V was cut by 4 bases and J by 6 bases, with 22 bases left in between. The CDR3 loop reads CASSMVWGAQSSEAFF. The DNA for the CDR3 is TGCGCCAGCAGCATGGTGTGGGGGGCGCAGTCCTCTGAAGCTTTCTTT. Supplemented by reference TRBV5-1 and TRBJ1-1, the full variable domain reads KAGVTQTPRYLIKTRGQQVTLSCSPISGHRSVSWYQQTPGQGLQFLFEYFSETQRNKGNFPGRFSGRQFSNSRSEMNVSTLELGDSALYLCASSMVWGAQSSEAFFGQGTRLTVV.

This clonotype was seen more than once but under ten times. The chain links TRBV29-1 to TRBJ2-7; D may be TRBD2 (6 bases). Germline lookup yields CDR1 SQVTM and CDR2 ANQGSEA. The V gene lost 3 bases and the J gene lost 5 bases, with 26 bases spanning the gap. The CDR3 consists of 17 residues. In nucleotides, the CDR3 is TGCAGCGTTGAGCGCGAGGCAGGCGGGATAAGCCTCGACGAGCAGTACTTC. It translates to CSVEREAGGISLDEQYF.

In this sample, this clonotype turned up many times. This chain uses TRBV6-2 or TRBV6-3 with TRBJ1-1, with 8 positions matching TRBD1. With 5 bases clipped from V and 2 bases from J, the junction kept 13 bases outside the gene matches. The germline V gene encodes CDR1 MNHEY and CDR2 SVGEGT. The length of the CDR3 is 17 residues. The CDR3 DNA reads TGTGCCAGCAGTCCAGGCCAGGGGGCGCTGGGAAACACTGAAGCTTTCTTT. Its protein is CASSPGQGALGNTEAFF.

This clonotype occurred a few times. V gene TRBV14 combines with J gene TRBJ2-1, with TRBD2 as a possible D gene (5 bases). Looked up from germline, CDR1 is SGHDN and CDR2 is FVKESK. This CDR3 is 16 amino acids long. Deletions cut 4 bases from V and 5 bases from J, with 18 bases between. The CDR3 sequence: CASSRLAWEKDNEQFF. The CDR3 nucleotides read TGTGCCAGCAGCCGGTTGGCGTGGGAGAAGGACAATGAGCAGTTCTTC.

This clonotype showed up just a few times. Likely a read error: the CDR3 ends without its conserved phenylalanine or tryptophan. The gene calls are TRBV12-3 or TRBV12-4 and TRBJ2-3; TRBD1 aligns across 7 bases. The CDR3 spans 14 residues. The V segment lost 6 bases and the J segment 1 base; nucleotides outside the gene matches: 4. The CDR3 loop is CASRDRWGTDTQYL. The CDR3 DNA follows: TGTGCCAGCAGGGACAGGTGGGGCACAGATACGCAGTATCTT.

This clonotype showed up just a few times. The CDR3 spells CASSKYQVNEQYF. The DNA of the CDR3 is TGTGCCAGCAGTAAATATCAGGTCAACGAGCAGTACTTC. The chain combines TRBV6-2 or TRBV6-3 with TRBJ2-7; D unresolved. CDR1 is MNHEY and CDR2 is SVGEGT in the germline V gene. There are 13 residues in the CDR3. Trimming shortened V by 5 bases and J by 5 bases, and 13 bases separated the two germline ends.

This clonotype was found many times. Germline is not matched at one junction end, which may reflect a read error. The chain carries TRBV12-3 or TRBV12-4 and TRBJ1-5, with unresolved D. The CDR3 loop spans 14 amino acids. Written as DNA, the CDR3 is TGTGCCAGCAGTTTACAGTACACCAATCCGCCCCAGCATTTT. Translated: CASSLQYTNPPQHF.

This clonotype was counted a few times. This rearrangement joins TRBV11-3 to TRBJ2-3, with 9 bases that match TRBD2. Germline loops: CDR1 SGHNT, CDR2 YENEEA. The CDR3 is 15 residues long. Trimming took 5 bases from V and 2 from J; bases not matched to a gene: 5. DNA for the CDR3: TGTGCCAGCAGCATTAGCGGGGGCATCACAGATACGCAGTATTTT. It codes for CASSISGGITDTQYF.

This clonotype was found many times. The gene calls are TRBV2 and TRBJ2-3, with 8 bases matching TRBD2. The V gene's germline CDR1 is SNHLY and CDR2 FYNNEI. Unmatched junction bases numbered 9, after V lost 7 bases and J lost 3 bases. This CDR3 region has 15 residues. This chain's CDR3 is CASTSGRGLTDTQYF. In nucleotides, the CDR3 is TGTGCCAGCACCAGCGGGAGAGGTCTTACAGATACGCAGTATTTT.

Many counts were recorded for this clonotype. This chain connects TRBV12-3 or TRBV12-4 to TRBJ2-1; 12 bases are shared with TRBD2. The junction had 3 bases not matched to a gene; V was cut back by 2 bases and J by 7 bases. This CDR3 is 15 amino acids long. The DNA for the CDR3 is TGTGCCAGCAGTTTATGGCTAGCGGGAGGGAATGAGCAGTTCTTC. Amino acids: CASSLWLAGGNEQFF.

Worth noting for this clonotype: A read error may be the cause here, since a much bigger clone is one base away. The rearrangement uses TRBV7-9 and TRBJ2-7, with D possibly TRBD2 on 6 matching bases. This CDR3 is 15 amino acids long. Per the germline V gene, CDR1 is SEHNR and CDR2 is FQNEAQ (reference sequence). The CDR3 reads CANSIAAGPFYEQYF. For the CDR3, the DNA is TGTGCCAACAGCATTGCCGCGGGGCCCTTCTACGAGCAGTACTTC. Full variable domain (missing parts from reference TRBV7-9 and TRBJ2-7): DTGVSQNPRHKITKRGQNVTFRCDPISEHNRLYWYRQTLGQGPEFLTYFQNEAQLEKSRLLSDRFSAERPKGSFSTLEIQRTEQGDSAMYLCANSIAAGPFYEQYFGPGTRLTVT.

This clonotype came up many times. CDR3 nucleotide sequence: TGTGCCAGCACCCGAGCGGTTGGGTACAATGAGCAGTTCTTC. Protein: CASTRAVGYNEQFF. The gene calls are TRBV7-2 and TRBJ2-1, with a tentative D call TRBD2 (5 bases). CDR3 length equals 14 residues. Germline values: CDR1 SGHTA, CDR2 FQGNSA. V gave up 7 bases and J gave up 4 bases, with 14 bases separating them.

The table lists this clonotype with a few counts. The chain couples TRBV10-3 to TRBJ2-7, with D possibly matching TRBD2 (7 bases). The V and J ends lost 7 bases and 3 bases respectively, with 19 bases between them. The CDR3 is 15 amino acids. The germline V gene has CDR1 ENHRY and CDR2 SYGVKD. For the CDR3, the DNA is TGTGCCATCATGGGGGGGCAGGGTAAATTCTACGAGCAGTACTTC. It yields the protein CAIMGGQGKFYEQYF.

The chain combines TRBV4-1 with TRBJ2-7; no reliable D call. This CDR3 is built from 13 residues. The germline CDR1 and CDR2 sequences are MGHRA and YSYEKL. The V and J ends lost 1 base and 6 bases respectively, with 10 bases between them. The DNA of the CDR3 is TGCGCCAGCAGCCAAGTGGGCGGCTCCGAGCAGTACTTC. Amino acid sequence: CASSQVGGSEQYF.

This CDR3 is CASRTGLGSYNEQFF. CDR3 nucleotide sequence: TGTGCCAGCAGAACGGGACTAGGGTCCTACAATGAGCAGTTCTTC. V is TRBV12-3 or TRBV12-4 and J is TRBJ2-1; 8 bases agree with TRBD2. The CDR3 runs to 15 residues. Germline trimming cut 6 bases from V and 1 base from J; bases unmatched to any gene: 5.

The chain uses TRBV13 and TRBJ1-1; maybe TRBD1 (6 bases). CDR1 and CDR2 from the germline V gene are PRHDT and FYEKMQ (reference sequence). The V gene lost 5 bases and the J gene lost 2 bases, with 15 bases spanning the gap. This CDR3 has 15 amino acids. The CDR3 DNA reads TGTGCCAGCAGCCTGCCCGGACAGCACAACACTGAAGCTTTCTTT. It specifies CASSLPGQHNTEAFF. Filled out from reference TRBV13 and TRBJ1-1, the complete variable domain reads AAGVIQSPRHLIKEKRETATLKCYPIPRHDTVYWYQQGPGQDPQFLISFYEKMQSDKGSIPDRFSAQQFSDYHSELNMSSLELGDSALYFCASSLPGQHNTEAFFGQGTRLTVV.

In this sample, this clonotype turned up a few times. The chain has TRBV27 and TRBJ2-7; weak D call: TRBD2 (5 bases). Germline CDR1 is MNHEY and CDR2 is SMNVEV (reference sequence). There are 16 residues in the CDR3. V was trimmed by 0 bases and J by 2 bases, leaving 14 bases between them. The CDR3 is CASSLSGLSGTYEQYF. The CDR3 DNA follows: TGTGCCAGCAGTTTATCGGGTCTCTCGGGGACCTACGAGCAGTACTTC.

This clonotype was detected many times. The V call is TRBV6-1, the J call TRBJ1-1; D is unclear. The CDR3 contains 16 residues. V gave up 7 bases and J gave up 0 bases, with 18 bases separating them. CDR1 MNHNS and CDR2 SASEGT come from the germline V gene. This CDR3 is CASKSATRALNTEAFF. For the CDR3, the DNA is TGTGCCAGCAAGAGCGCAACTAGGGCACTGAACACTGAAGCTTTCTTT.

The rearrangement links TRBV27 to TRBJ1-6, with D tentatively TRBD1 (5 bases). Germline assignment: CDR1 MNHEY and CDR2 SMNVEV (reference sequence). V lost 3 bases to trimming and J lost 8 bases, with 14 bases between them. The CDR3 has 15 residues. The CDR3 bases are TGTGCCAGCAGTTTCGATAGAATGGGACATTCACCCCTCCACTTT. Amino acids: CASSFDRMGHSPLHF.

This chain connects TRBV7-9 to TRBJ1-1, with D unresolved. CDR1 and CDR2 from the germline V gene are SEHNR and FQNEAQ (reference sequence). The CDR3 extends over 14 amino acids. With 4 bases removed from V and 1 base from J, the gap between germline ends came to 10 bases. The CDR3 nucleotides read TGTGCCAGCAGCTCCTGGACGGGGAACACTGAAGCTTTCTTT. This codes for CASSSWTGNTEAFF. Full variable domain (missing parts from reference TRBV7-9 and TRBJ1-1): DTGVSQNPRHKITKRGQNVTFRCDPISEHNRLYWYRQTLGQGPEFLTYFQNEAQLEKSRLLSDRFSAERPKGSFSTLEIQRTEQGDSAMYLCASSSWTGNTEAFFGQGTRLTVV.

The V call is TRBV10-1, the J call TRBJ2-4; no clear D gene. The length of the CDR3 is 15 residues. Trimming removed 8 bases at V and 0 bases at J, with 14 bases between. Germline V CDR1 and CDR2: WNHNN, SYGVQD (reference sequence). This CDR3 is CASRTPRLAKNIQYF. As DNA, the CDR3 is TGCGCCAGCCGGACGCCAAGACTAGCCAAAAACATTCAGTACTTC.

The J gene is TRBJ2-1, the V gene TRBV7-9; 7 bases line up with TRBD2. Unmatched junction bases numbered 6, after V lost 1 base and J lost 15 bases. This CDR3 contains 12 residues. Germline loops: CDR1 SEHNR, CDR2 FQNEAQ (reference sequence). In nucleotides, the CDR3 is TGTGCCAGCAGCTTAGAAGGGACTATGGTGTTCTTC. Its translation: CASSLEGTMVFF.